This T cell receptor (beta chain) was sequenced for a study of blood T cell repertoires in COVID-19. About the research overall: Whether acute or convalescent, the COVID-19 samples came from the United States, Italy and Spain. Nucleic acid was either cDNA or gDNA, and it came from T cells, B-cell-depleted T cells, or PBMCs.

Germline lookup yields CDR1 LGHNA and CDR2 YSLEER. The V gene end was trimmed by 0 bases and the J gene end by 4 bases; junction bases not matched to a gene: 8. The CDR3 runs to 17 residues. The data were produced by immunoSEQ multiplex PCR, yet TCRdb's version contains in-frame clones alone and is incomplete. The sample consists of hundreds of thousands of clones, approximately 90% of them appearing once. Sequenced: peripheral blood. The chain uses TRBV4-3 and TRBJ1-2; 10 nucleotides line up with TRBD1. The sequence was obtained from a woman aged 55-75 years with acute or convalescent COVID-19. CDR3 nucleotide sequence: TGCGCCAGCAGCCAAGAAAGGGGACAGGGGTTCCGCTATGGCTACACCTTC. This sequence encodes CASSQERGQGFRYGYTF.